The sequence of this T cell receptor beta chain was determined in a study of CD8+ T cells in alopecia areata. Points from the study as a whole: In lesional scalp, particularly from alopecia totalis/universalis, clonality was higher than in normal scalp.

Sorting from PBMCs produced CD4+ and CD8+ T cells. Only a few counts were recorded for this clone. Its antigen is unidentified. Other DNA sequences in the same sample also yield this CDR3. CDR1 SQVTM and CDR2 ANQGSEA come from the germline V gene. V dropped 6 bases and J dropped 1; count of bases not matched to a gene: 1. CDR3 length equals 13 residues. Isolated RNA was reverse transcribed into cDNA used as the sequencing template. Libraries were prepared by immunoSEQ multiplex PCR; TCRdb keeps only in-frame clonotypes and omits some of them. The sample yields 150,000 to 190,000 clones, more than 45% seen once.

The source was CD8+ T cells sorted from blood, collected at week 0. The chain combines TRBV29-1 with TRBJ2-1; 9 positions match TRBD1. The clonotype originates from a human donor with alopecia areata. The CDR3 DNA reads TGCAGCGTCGGACAGGGGTCCTACAATGAGCAGTTCTTC. Translated, it gives CSVGQGSYNEQFF.